This TCR beta chain was identified in a study of blood T cell repertoires in COVID-19. Background on the study: The study drew acute and convalescent COVID-19 samples from the United States, Italy and Spain.

Per the germline V gene, CDR1 is LNHNV and CDR2 is YYDKDF (reference sequence). The CDR3 runs 13 residues. V shed 4 bases and J 7 bases; nucleotides not matched to a gene: 4. Per the authors' pipeline: It was from reference gene primer amplification that nucleated cell counts were estimated. Some clones are missing from TCRdb's copy, which holds only in-frame ones; the method was immunoSEQ multiplex PCR. V, J and clone size derive from that table, while D and trimming were established from the DNA sequence. The table lists about 190,000 clones, more than 70% of them singletons. Sequenced sample: peripheral blood. The sequence was collected from a woman in her thirties with acute or convalescent COVID-19. The J gene is TRBJ2-5, the V gene TRBV15; 9 positions match TRBD2. CDR3 coding DNA: TGTGCCACCAGCACTAGCGGGACTGGGACCCAGTACTTC. Translated: CATSTSGTGTQYF.